These T cell receptor beta chains were read from a single sample in a study of a mutant IDH1 vaccine in newly diagnosed glioma. Repertoires were generated with immunoSEQ multiplex PCR, while TCRdb's copy carries only in-frame clones and drops some. The sample consists of roughly 16,000 clones, 80% of them appearing once. The material was PBMCs, obtained from a glioma patient treated with radiotherapy, temozolomide or both. The source is a man aged 35 to 55 with glioma. The CDR3 runs from the conserved cysteine through the conserved F or W. Fields, in order: clone size, D gene, J gene, V gene, CDR3 DNA, CDR3 protein. The D gene is left open where the match is weak. Not all rows give a size; the values are once, few, many and, for expanded clones, a class.

>.|.|TRBJ2-4|TRBV4-3
TGCGCCAGCAGCCAAGGGATCGTAGAGGACATTCAGTACTTC
CASSQGIVEDIQYF
>.|.|TRBJ2-2|TRBV6-1
TGTGCCAGCCGAGGGCAGGGCTATTCCGGGGAGCTGTTTTTT
CASRGQGYSGELFF
>.|.|TRBJ1-3|TRBV5-6
TGTGCCAGCAGCTTGATGGGGTCCGGAAACACCATATATTTT
CASSLMGSGNTIYF
>.|TRBD2|TRBJ2-1|TRBV6-6
TGTGCCGGAGCGGGAGGAAGGAACAATGAGCAGTTCTTC
CAGAGGRNNEQFF
>.|TRBD2|TRBJ2-3|TRBV5-4
TGTGCCAGCAGGCATACTAGCGGAGATACGCAGTATTTT
CASRHTSGDTQYF
>.|.|TRBJ2-7|TRBV5-6
TGTGCCAGCAGCTTGGTCCGGGGGGACATTGAGCAGTACTTC
CASSLVRGDIEQYF
>.|.|TRBJ2-5|TRBV6-5
TGTGCCAGCATCAGGGGGGGGACCCAGTACTTC
CASIRGGTQYF
>.|.|TRBJ1-2|TRBV5-8
TGTGCCAGCAGCTTGCTTCTAAATAGCTATGGCTACACCTTC
CASSLLLNSYGYTF
>.|TRBD2|TRBJ2-7|TRBV2
TGTGCCAGCAACCAACTAGCGGGTTACGAGCAGTACTTC
CASNQLAGYEQYF
>.|TRBD2|TRBJ2-3|TRBV2
TGTGCCAGCGGCGGACTAGCGGGAGTAGATACGCAGTATTTT
CASGGLAGVDTQYF
>few|TRBD1|TRBJ2-1|TRBV19
TGTGCCAGTAGTACAGGACAGGGTGGGGAGGATGAGCAGTTCTTC
CASSTGQGGEDEQFF